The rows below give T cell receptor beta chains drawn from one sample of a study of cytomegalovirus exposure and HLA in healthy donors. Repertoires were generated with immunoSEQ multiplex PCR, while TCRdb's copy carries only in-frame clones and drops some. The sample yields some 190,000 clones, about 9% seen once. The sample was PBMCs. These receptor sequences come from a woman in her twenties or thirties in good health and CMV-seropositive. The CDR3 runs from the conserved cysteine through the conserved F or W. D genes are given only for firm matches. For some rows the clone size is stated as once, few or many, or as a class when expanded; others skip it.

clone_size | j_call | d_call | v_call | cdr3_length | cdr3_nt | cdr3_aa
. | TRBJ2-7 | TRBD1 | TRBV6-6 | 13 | TGTGCCAGCGCCCTGGGACAGCCCTACGAGCAGTACTTC | CASALGQPYEQYF
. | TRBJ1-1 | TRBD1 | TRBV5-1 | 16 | TGCGCCAGCAGCAAGGCACTACAGGGGGCGAACACTGAAGCTTTCTTT | CASSKALQGANTEAFF
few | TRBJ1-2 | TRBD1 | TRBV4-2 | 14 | TGTGCCAGCAGCCTCCGGGACAGTTACTATGGCTACACCTTC | CASSLRDSYYGYTF
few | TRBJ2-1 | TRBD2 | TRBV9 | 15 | TGTGCCAGCAGCGCAAGCGGGAGCTCCTACAATGAGCAGTTCTTC | CASSASGSSYNEQFF
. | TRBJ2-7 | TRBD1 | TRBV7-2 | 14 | TGTGCCAGCAGCTTAGGGCAGGGGGTCTACGAGCAGTACTTC | CASSLGQGVYEQYF
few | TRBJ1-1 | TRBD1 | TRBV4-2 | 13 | TGTGCCAGCAGCCAAGGTGCAAGGGGACAGGCTTTCTTT | CASSQGARGQAFF
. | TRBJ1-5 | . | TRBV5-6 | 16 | TGTGCCAGCAGCTTATTCGACACCTCTTTAACCCAGCCCCAGCATTTT | CASSLFDTSLTQPQHF
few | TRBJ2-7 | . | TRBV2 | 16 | TGTGCCAGCAGTGAAGTTTGGACCCAGGGGCCTTCCGAGCAGTACTTC | CASSEVWTQGPSEQYF
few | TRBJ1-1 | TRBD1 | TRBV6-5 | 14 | TGTGCCAGCAGTACACCGGGACAGGGGGCAGAAGCTTTCTTT | CASSTPGQGAEAFF
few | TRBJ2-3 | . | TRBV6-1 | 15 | TGTGCCAGCAGTTTCCCTGGGGCCCGCACAGATACGCAGTATTTT | CASSFPGARTDTQYF
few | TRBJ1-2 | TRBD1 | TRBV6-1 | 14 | TGTGCCAGCGAGTTCGACAGGGGATTCTATGGCTACACCTTC | CASEFDRGFYGYTF
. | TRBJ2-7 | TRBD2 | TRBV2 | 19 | TGTGCCAGCAGACCAACGGGGACTAGCGGCCGCGCCCCATCCTACGAGCAGTACTTC | CASRPTGTSGRAPSYEQYF
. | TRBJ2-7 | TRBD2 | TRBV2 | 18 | TGTGCCAGCTCCGGAGGAGGACTAGCGGGAGGAGGCTCCTACGAGCAGTACTTC | CASSGGGLAGGGSYEQYF
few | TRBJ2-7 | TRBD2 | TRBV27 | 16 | TGTGCCAGCAGTTCCTATTTAGCGGGAGGGGGTAACGAGCAGTACTTC | CASSSYLAGGGNEQYF
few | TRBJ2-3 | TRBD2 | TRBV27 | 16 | TGTGCCAGCAGATGGACTAGCGGGAGTCTCACAGATACGCAGTATTTT | CASRWTSGSLTDTQYF
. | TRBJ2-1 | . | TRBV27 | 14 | TGTGCCAGCAGTTCGACTAGTTTCTACAATGAGCAGTTCTTC | CASSSTSFYNEQFF
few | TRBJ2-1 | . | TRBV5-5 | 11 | TGTGCCAGCAGCCCAAGGGGTGAGCAGTTCTTC | CASSPRGEQFF
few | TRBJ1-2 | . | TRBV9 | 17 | TGTGCCAGCAGCGTAGTTTATTCGGGTGGCCCCGGCTATGGCTACACCTTC | CASSVVYSGGPGYGYTF
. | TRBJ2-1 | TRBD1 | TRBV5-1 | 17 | TGCGCCAGCAGCTTGGGGACAGGCTCATTCACCTTCAATGAGCAGTTCTTC | CASSLGTGSFTFNEQFF
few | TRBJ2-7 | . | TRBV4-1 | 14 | TGCGCCAGCAGCCTGGCGGGACTTTCCTACGAGCAGTACTTC | CASSLAGLSYEQYF
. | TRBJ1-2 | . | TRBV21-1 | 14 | TGTGCCAGCAGCCCAGGGGGATTCGCCTATGGCTACACCTTC | CASSPGGFAYGYTF
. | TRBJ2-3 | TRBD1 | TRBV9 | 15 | TGTGCCAGCAGCCCCGGGACAGGGGGAACAGATACGCAGTATTTT | CASSPGTGGTDTQYF
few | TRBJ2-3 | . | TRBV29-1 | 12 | TGCAGCGTTGAACTCCGGAGGGATACGCAGTATTTT | CSVELRRDTQYF
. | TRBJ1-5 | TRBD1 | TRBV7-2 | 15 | TGTGCCAGCAGCGAAGGGGGCTATAGCAATCAGCCCCAGCATTTT | CASSEGGYSNQPQHF
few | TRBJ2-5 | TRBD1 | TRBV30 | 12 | TGTGCCTTGGGACAGCTCCAAGAGACCCAGTACTTC | CALGQLQETQYF
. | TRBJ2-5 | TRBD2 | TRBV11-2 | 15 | TGTGCCAGCAGCTTAGCCCGGACTAGCAGGGAGACCCAGTACTTC | CASSLARTSRETQYF
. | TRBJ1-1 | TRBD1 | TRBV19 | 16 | TGTGCCAGTAGCCACCCGACAGGGATCCCGAACACTGAAGCTTTCTTT | CASSHPTGIPNTEAFF
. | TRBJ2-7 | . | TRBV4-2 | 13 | TGTGCCAGCAGCCTAGATTACTCCTACGAGCAGTACTTC | CASSLDYSYEQYF
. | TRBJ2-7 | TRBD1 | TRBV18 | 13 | TGTGCCAGCTCACCATACGGACAGGACGAGCAGTACTTC | CASSPYGQDEQYF
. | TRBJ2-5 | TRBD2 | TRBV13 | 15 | TGTGCCAGCAGTACCGGACTAGAGGGACGGGAGACCCAGTACTTC | CASSTGLEGRETQYF
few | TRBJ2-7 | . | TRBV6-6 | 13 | TGTGCCAGCAGTTTCCTTAGCTCCTACGAGCAGTACTTC | CASSFLSSYEQYF
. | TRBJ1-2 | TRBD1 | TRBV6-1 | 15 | TGTGCCAGCAGTCTATCCCCGGGACAGAGATATGGCTACACCTTC | CASSLSPGQRYGYTF
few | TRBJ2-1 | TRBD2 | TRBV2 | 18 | TGTGCCAGCAGGGGTCAAGGTAGCGGGAGGGGAGGCTACAATGAGCAGTTCTTC | CASRGQGSGRGGYNEQFF
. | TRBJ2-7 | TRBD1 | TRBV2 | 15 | TGTGCCAGCAGCACAACCGGGACAGGGTCCTACGAGCAGTACTTC | CASSTTGTGSYEQYF
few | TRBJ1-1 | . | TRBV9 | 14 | TGTGCCAGCAGCACGGAGGCCCCAGGTACTGAAGCTTTCTTT | CASSTEAPGTEAFF
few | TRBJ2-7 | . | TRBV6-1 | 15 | TGTGCCAGCACGCCATTGGGGACAACTAGGGACGAGCAGTACTTC | CASTPLGTTRDEQYF
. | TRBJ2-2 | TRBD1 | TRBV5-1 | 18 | TGCGCCAGCAGCCCATACCGGGACAGAATTATGGAGGCCGGGGAGCTGTTTTTT | CASSPYRDRIMEAGELFF
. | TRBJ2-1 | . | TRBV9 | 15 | TGTGCCAGCAGCGTAGAGGCAGGGGCTGACAATGAGCAGTTCTTC | CASSVEAGADNEQFF
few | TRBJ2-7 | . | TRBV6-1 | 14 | TGTGCCAGCAGTGAAGATGTTGAGCTGAGGGAGCAGTACTTC | CASSEDVELREQYF
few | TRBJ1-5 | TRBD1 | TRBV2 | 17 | TGTGCCAGCAGTGAAGCAGAGGGGGCAGAGACGAATTGGCCCCAGCATTTT | CASSEAEGAETNWPQHF
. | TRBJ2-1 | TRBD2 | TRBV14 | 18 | TGTGCCAGCAGCCGGGGACTAGCGGGAGGAAGGACCTACAATGAGCAGTTCTTC | CASSRGLAGGRTYNEQFF
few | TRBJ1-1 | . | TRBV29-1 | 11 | TGCAGCGTTGTCCCGGGGACTGAAGCTTTCTTT | CSVVPGTEAFF
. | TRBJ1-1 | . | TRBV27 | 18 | TGTGCCAGCAGTTCGTACCCTATTTTAGCGGGGGGCAGTACTGAAGCTTTCTTT | CASSSYPILAGGSTEAFF
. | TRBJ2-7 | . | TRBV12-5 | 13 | TGTGCTAGTGGTTCCGGACTCCCTTACGAGCAGTACTTC | CASGSGLPYEQYF
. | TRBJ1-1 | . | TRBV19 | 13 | TGTGCCAGTAGTACATTCATGAACACTGAAGCTTTCTTT | CASSTFMNTEAFF
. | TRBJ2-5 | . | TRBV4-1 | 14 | TGCGCCAGCAGCCAGGAACCCGGGGTTGGGACCCAGTACTTC | CASSQEPGVGTQYF
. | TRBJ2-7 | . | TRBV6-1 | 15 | TGTGCCAGCAGCGTTTATGACTCGACAGTCTACGAGCAGTACTTC | CASSVYDSTVYEQYF
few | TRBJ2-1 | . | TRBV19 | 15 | TGTGCCAGTAGTATTCAGGGCAGCTCCTACAATGAGCAGTTCTTC | CASSIQGSSYNEQFF
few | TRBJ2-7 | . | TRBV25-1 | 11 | TGTGCCAGCAGCAGGGGCACCAAGCAGTACTTC | CASSRGTKQYF
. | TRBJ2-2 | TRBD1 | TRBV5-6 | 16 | TGTGCCAGCAGCCGTGGACAGGGCGATGGCACCGGGGAGCTGTTTTTT | CASSRGQGDGTGELFF
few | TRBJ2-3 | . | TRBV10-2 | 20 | TGCGCCAGCAGTGGAGGGACAGGGGGTGAAAGCGGGAGGGGCACAGATACGCAGTATTTT | CASSGGTGGESGRGTDTQYF
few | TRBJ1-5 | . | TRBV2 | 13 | TGTGCCAGCAGGGGGCAAGGGAATCAGCCCCAGCATTTT | CASRGQGNQPQHF
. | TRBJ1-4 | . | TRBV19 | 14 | TGTGCCAGTAGAAACAGGGAAATGATTGGAAAACTGTTTTTT | CASRNREMIGKLFF
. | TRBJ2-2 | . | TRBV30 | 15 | TGTGCCTGGGGAATTGGAGCGGTCAACACCGGGGAGCTGTTTTTT | CAWGIGAVNTGELFF
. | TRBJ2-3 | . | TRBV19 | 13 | TGTGCCAGTAGTCGAGTTGTCGCAGATACGCAGTATTTT | CASSRVVADTQYF
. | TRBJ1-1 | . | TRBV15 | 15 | TGTGCCACCAGCAGAGATCGGGGCAGGGGCACTGAAGCTTTCTTT | CATSRDRGRGTEAFF
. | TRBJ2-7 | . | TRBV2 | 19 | TGTGCCAGCAGTATTGTAGACCTTAGCGCGGATCCTTGGGGCTACGAGCAGTACTTC | CASSIVDLSADPWGYEQYF
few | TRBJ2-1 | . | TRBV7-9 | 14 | TGTGCCAGCAGCTTACTACCCGACAGCAATGAGCAGTTCTTC | CASSLLPDSNEQFF
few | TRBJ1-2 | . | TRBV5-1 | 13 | TGCGCCAGCAGCTTGGCAGGTATGGGTGGCTACACCTTC | CASSLAGMGGYTF